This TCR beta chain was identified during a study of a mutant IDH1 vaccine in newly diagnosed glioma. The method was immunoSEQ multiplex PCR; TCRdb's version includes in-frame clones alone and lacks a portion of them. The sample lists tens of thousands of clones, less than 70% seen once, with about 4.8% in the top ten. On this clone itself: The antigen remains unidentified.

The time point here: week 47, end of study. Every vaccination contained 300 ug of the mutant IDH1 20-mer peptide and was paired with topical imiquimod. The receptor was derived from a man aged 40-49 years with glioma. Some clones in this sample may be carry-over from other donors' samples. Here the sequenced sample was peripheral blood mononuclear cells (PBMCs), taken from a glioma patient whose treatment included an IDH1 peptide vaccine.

The CDR3 DNA reads as TGCGCCAGCAAGACTAGCGGGGGGGCCGAGGAGACCCAGTACTTC. Protein product: CASKTSGGAEETQYF. The chain employs TRBV5-1 and TRBJ2-5; 14 nucleotides agree with TRBD2. Germline values: CDR1 SGHRS, CDR2 YFSETQ. With V trimmed by 6 bases and J by 5 bases, 6 bases remained unmatched. The CDR3 spans 15 residues.